This TCR beta chain was sequenced in a study of T-cell memory formation after mild COVID-19. As for the study in general: There were largely donor-specific TCR clusters.

The CDR3 has 16 amino acids. Per the germline V gene, CDR1 is LGHNA and CDR2 is YNFKEQ. With V trimmed by 1 base and J by 4 bases, 6 bases remained unmatched. MiXCR, run by TCRdb on the 5' RACE reads, gives a single entry per CDR3 protein. The data show 200,000 to 300,000 distinct CDR3 sequences, with over 15% seen just once and around 21% held by the top ten. This clonotype was observed at least ten times. The sequenced sample consisted of PBMCs or a T cell subset sorted from them (not recorded which). This chain links TRBV4-2 with TRBJ2-5; 10 bases are a match to TRBD2. The origin of this receptor is a young man who had mild COVID-19 (a few samples of this study predate the infection). Cell type and time point are not known. CDR3 coding DNA: TGTGCCAGCAGCCAAGTGAGCGGGGGGGCGTCAGAGACCCAGTACTTC. Protein: CASSQVSGGASETQYF.